A selection of T cell receptor beta chains follows, all from one sample in a study of shared clonotypes between healthy human individuals. TCRdb keeps only in-frame clones here, not all; method: immunoSEQ multiplex PCR. The table has approximately 2,000,000 clones, less than 95% seen once. Sample: naive CD4+ T cells from PBMCs. These receptors were obtained from a young man in good health. Some clones in this sample may be carry-over from other donors' samples. The CDR3 runs from the conserved cysteine through the conserved F or W. The D gene is left open where the match is weak. Clone size is stated in some rows and not others, as once, few, many or a class when expanded.

TRBJ2-5 TRBD2 TRBV10-3 . TGTGCCATCAATGCGGGAGCGGGTGAGACCCAGTACTTC CAINAGAGETQYF
TRBJ2-1 TRBD1 TRBV11-2 . TGTGCCAGCAGCTTAGTCTTCAGGACAGGGCACCCTAGGGGGCAGTTCTTC CASSLVFRTGHPRGQFF
TRBJ2-7 TRBD1 TRBV18 . TGTGCCAGCTCACCACTCTCGGGACAGGGGGAGAAGTACTTC CASSPLSGQGEKYF
TRBJ2-7 TRBD2 TRBV28 . TGTGCCAGCAGCCAACTAGCGGGAGATTCCAACGAGCAGTACTTC CASSQLAGDSNEQYF
TRBJ2-7 . TRBV27 . TGTGCCAGCAGTTACGGTCACGGGCCCTACGAGCAGTACTTC CASSYGHGPYEQYF
TRBJ1-3 . TRBV5-1 . TGCGCCAGCAGCACGGGCCGGGACGGTGGAAACACCATATATTTT CASSTGRDGGNTIYF
TRBJ1-1 TRBD1 TRBV30 . TGTGCCTGGGTCGACAGGGGCACTGAAGCTTTCTTT CAWVDRGTEAFF
TRBJ2-3 . TRBV9 . TGTGCCAGCAGCTTCCTAGTGGGGTTGGCAGATACGCAGTATTTT CASSFLVGLADTQYF
TRBJ2-5 TRBD1 TRBV6-4 . TGTGCCAGCAGACGGGACAGGGCTAGCGAGACCCAGTACTTC CASRRDRASETQYF
TRBJ2-1 TRBD1 TRBV5-1 . TGCGCCAGCAGCTCGTCAGGGGGCTCCTACAATGAGCAGTTCTTC CASSSSGGSYNEQFF
TRBJ2-7 TRBD2 TRBV4-2 . TGTGCCAGCAGCCAAGATCGGACTAGCGGGAGTGGGGAGCAGTACTTC CASSQDRTSGSGEQYF
TRBJ1-1 . TRBV2 . TGTGCCAGCGGTCAGGGGTCAACTGAAGCTTTCTTT CASGQGSTEAFF
TRBJ2-1 . TRBV30 once TGTGCCTGGGGGTACTACAATGAGCAGTTCTTC CAWGYYNEQFF
TRBJ1-1 TRBD1 TRBV27 . TGTGCCAGCAGTTTGGACAGGGGGGACACTGAAGCTTTCTTT CASSLDRGDTEAFF
TRBJ1-3 . TRBV19 . TGTGCCAGTAGTACCGGGCCGGTAAGCTCTGGAAACACCATATATTTT CASSTGPVSSGNTIYF
TRBJ2-1 . TRBV14 . TGTGCCAGCAGCTATACGAGATTCGAGCAGTTCTTC CASSYTRFEQFF
TRBJ1-3 . TRBV5-1 . TGCGCCAGCAGCTTGGCCGGCAGGGTCGAGCACACCATATATTTT CASSLAGRVEHTIYF
TRBJ1-2 . TRBV7-9 once TGTGCCAGCAGCTTAGATCGGGTAGTGGTTTCCTATGGCTACACCTTC CASSLDRVVVSYGYTF
TRBJ1-2 . TRBV18 . TGTGCCAGCTCACCACGGGGGCCGGGCTACACCTTC CASSPRGPGYTF
TRBJ2-4 . TRBV6-1 . TGTGCCAGCAGAGCAGGGGCTATTACCGGCCTTCAGTACTTC CASRAGAITGLQYF
TRBJ2-7 TRBD2 TRBV7-6 . TGTGCCAGCAGCTTAGTGGGCGGGAGTGTGTACTTC CASSLVGGSVYF
TRBJ1-1 . TRBV11-2 few TGTGCCAGCAGCTTAGGGTTGCGCACTGAAGCTTTCTTT CASSLGLRTEAFF
TRBJ2-3 TRBD2 TRBV7-2 . TGTGCCAGCAGCTTAGCGGGGAGCGGGGGAAGTGCGAATACGCAGTATTTT CASSLAGSGGSANTQYF
TRBJ2-3 . TRBV7-9 . TGTGCCAGCAGCTTAAGCCCCACAGATACGCAGTATTTT CASSLSPTDTQYF
TRBJ2-5 . TRBV11-3 . TGTGCCAGCAGCTTAGAGGCCAGCCAAGAGACCCAGTACTTC CASSLEASQETQYF
TRBJ2-1 . TRBV18 . TGTGCCAGCTCACCCTCAGGGGATGAGCAGTTCTTC CASSPSGDEQFF
TRBJ1-1 . TRBV5-4 . TGTGCCAGCAGCGTCGACAGCCAGACTGAAGCTTTCTTT CASSVDSQTEAFF
TRBJ1-1 . TRBV6-1 . TGTGCCAGCAGTGTTACTACAGTGAACACTGAAGCTTTCTTT CASSVTTVNTEAFF
TRBJ2-3 TRBD1 TRBV5-1 . TGCGCCAGCAGCGCCGGCCGGGACAGGGGTGTGACAGATACGCAGTATTTT CASSAGRDRGVTDTQYF
TRBJ2-2 . TRBV10-3 . TGTGCCATCAGTGAGCAGCAGATCCACGGGGAGCTGTTTTTT CAISEQQIHGELFF
TRBJ2-7 . TRBV27 . TGTGCCAGCAGGAACAGGGTAGTTGGGGGTTACGAGCAGTACTTC CASRNRVVGGYEQYF
TRBJ2-3 . TRBV9 . TGTGCCAGCAGCCCCCGACGGGACACAGATACGCAGTATTTT CASSPRRDTDTQYF